This T cell receptor beta chain is drawn from a study of cytomegalovirus exposure and HLA in healthy donors (dated by TCRdb to 2015 to 2018). Looking at the study overall: According to a later analysis, the approximately 120 validation repertoires were produced on the same platform as the roughly 600 repertoires of the first cohort. The study aimed to test whether cataloging public T cell receptors could reveal signatures of past pathogen exposure. Along with the roughly 670-subject first cohort, a separate validation cohort of over a hundred different subjects was used. High-throughput TCR immunosequencing, statistical association of individual TCRs with disease status, and machine learning were combined to predict cytomegalovirus infection status.

Details on this clone: It has no known antigen specificity. Base-call qualities are not available, and no considerably larger clone is one nucleotide away.

Reading the germline V gene (reference sequence) gives CDR1 SGHNT and CDR2 YYREEE. Deletion took 0 bases off V and 8 bases off J, with a span of 8 bases between the germline ends. The CDR3 spans 13 residues, from the cysteine through the phenylalanine. This entry keeps only the CDR3 DNA: 39 bases, framed from base 1. Receptors were amplified or captured by the immunoSEQ multiplex PCR assay. The source study handled its data this way. To diagnose cytomegalovirus status from the catalog of TCR beta chain sequences, a statistical classification framework was built. Imported from immuneACCESS, the table was reduced by TCRdb to in-frame sequences with V and J called. These copies leave out some clones; in studies compared against another copy, an unresolved V gene accounts for under half, and the cause of the remainder is not known. Clone size and V and J calls were adopted from that table, with D and trimming inferred from the DNA. This sample lists around 130,000 clones; 85% to 90% were detected once. The ten largest clones represent 1.4% to 1.5% of the sample.

The donors were included in the validation cohort of 90 to 150 subjects, a group kept apart from the 666-subject first cohort. What the work shows at the level of the full study, not this receptor alone: In both the original and validation cohorts, the classifier was reported to diagnose cytomegalovirus status with high specificity and sensitivity. The validation cohort had no HLA typing available for a later analysis, so co-occurrence within that cohort was assessed over all 130 or so repertoires. The study listed 150 to 200 TCR beta chains as associated with cytomegalovirus. While some public TCRs were present in many individuals, most TCR sequences turned up only very rarely across donors. Subsequent analysis determined that TCRs grouped into clusters in the first cohort also showed a tendency toward co-occurrence across the 120 or so validation repertoires, and 90% to 95% of cluster scores exceeded 0. A few of the identified cytomegalovirus-associated TCR beta chains were confirmed in vitro to be specific for cytomegalovirus antigens. According to the authors, the approach could potentially be generalized to other disease states and immunological phenotypes.

The receptor's source is a man aged 25 to 45 in good health and CMV-seronegative. The chain links TRBV5-4 with TRBJ2-2, with no D gene named confidently. The sample consisted of PBMCs. The CDR3 sequence is CASSLALTGELFF. At the DNA level, the sequence is TGTGCCAGCAGCTTGGCCTTGACAGGGGAGCTGTTTTTT.